Listed below are T cell receptor beta chains from one sample, sequenced in a study of CD8+ T cells in alopecia areata. The repertoire was sequenced with immunoSEQ multiplex PCR; TCRdb's copy has only in-frame clones and lacks some. This repertoire shows roughly 200,000 clones, 40% to 65% found once; its top ten account for 11%. The starting material was CD8+ T cells sorted from blood, obtained at week 24, from a patient treated with tofacitinib. The receptors come from a human donor with alopecia areata. Both conserved end residues are part of each CDR3. Each record gives: V gene, D gene, clone size, J gene, CDR3 DNA, CDR3 protein. A D gene is named only where the DNA matches it firmly. Not every row has a clone size; where given, it reads once, few, many or a size class.

>TRBV19|TRBD1|few|TRBJ1-2
TGTGCCAGTAGTATGGGACAGGGTCGTGGCTACACCTTC
CASSMGQGRGYTF
>TRBV14|-|-|TRBJ2-3
TGTGCCAGCAGCCAAGATACGAGATCCCTCGATTATACGCAGTATTTT
CASSQDTRSLDYTQYF
>TRBV29-1|TRBD1|few|TRBJ2-1
TGCAGCGTTTCAGGGGGCGATAAGAATGAGCAGTTCTTC
CSVSGGDKNEQFF
>TRBV30|TRBD1|-|TRBJ1-1
TGTGCCTGGAGCCCAGGGGGCGCGAACACTGAAGCTTTCTTT
CAWSPGGANTEAFF
>TRBV13|-|few|TRBJ2-5
TGTGCCAGCAGCTTAAGCAGGGAAGAGACCCAGTACTTC
CASSLSREETQYF
>TRBV27|TRBD1|-|TRBJ2-3
TGTGCCAGCAGCCACCAGGGGGACAGCACAGATACGCAGTATTTT
CASSHQGDSTDTQYF
>TRBV9|-|-|TRBJ2-4
TGTGCCAGCAGCCCAGGGCAGGGAGCCAAAAACATTCAGTACTTC
CASSPGQGAKNIQYF
>TRBV7-8|-|-|TRBJ2-2
TGTGCCAGCAGCCCAGCAGTGGCCGGGGAGCTGTTTTTT
CASSPAVAGELFF
>TRBV6-5|TRBD2|-|TRBJ2-3
TGTGCCAGCAGTCCGCTAGCGGGGGGAAGGGATACGCAGTATTTT
CASSPLAGGRDTQYF
>TRBV4-3|-|few|TRBJ2-4
TGCGCCAGCAGCCAAGATCGGTATAGGGGCATTCAGTACTTC
CASSQDRYRGIQYF
>TRBV30|TRBD1|few|TRBJ2-7
TGTGCCTGGAGTGCAGGGACAGGAGCCTACGAGCAGTACTTC
CAWSAGTGAYEQYF
>TRBV5-1|-|-|TRBJ2-7
TGCGCCAGCAGCTCAGTTGACTCCTACGAGCAGTACTTC
CASSSVDSYEQYF
>TRBV29-1|-|few|TRBJ1-1
TGCAGCGTTGTCAGGGAAAGTAACACTGAAGCTTTCTTT
CSVVRESNTEAFF
>TRBV11-2|-|few|TRBJ2-7
TGTGCCAGCAGCTTAGAATACAGCCCTTCCTACGAGCAGTACTTC
CASSLEYSPSYEQYF
>TRBV27|-|-|TRBJ1-4
TGTGCCAGCAGCCCGGGAACAGGGAACAATGAAAAACTGTTTTTT
CASSPGTGNNEKLFF
>TRBV19|-|once|TRBJ1-5
TGTGCCAGTAGTATGGGCAGGGTGCCGCAGCCCCAGCATTTT
CASSMGRVPQPQHF
>TRBV27|-|-|TRBJ2-2
TGTGCCAGCAGTTTACAGCCGACCGGGGAGCTGTTTTTT
CASSLQPTGELFF
>TRBV25-1|-|-|TRBJ1-2
TGTGCCAGCAGGGAAGGGAGCGGCTACACCTTC
CASREGSGYTF
>TRBV7-8|TRBD2|-|TRBJ2-1
TGTGCCAGCAGCCCTTCGGCGGGTAGCGGGGACTACAATGAGCAGTTCTTC
CASSPSAGSGDYNEQFF
>TRBV14|TRBD1|few|TRBJ1-2
TGTGCCAGCAGCCAAGACCACAGGGGACTTTATGGCTACACCTTC
CASSQDHRGLYGYTF
>TRBV27|-|-|TRBJ2-1
TGTGCCAGCAGTTTTAGGGAGGCTGTTAGCTTTCCCCAGCAGTTCTTC
CASSFREAVSFPQQFF
>TRBV6-5|-|-|TRBJ2-7
TGTGCCAGCAGTTCCTCCCCATGGCTCGAGCAGTACTTC
CASSSSPWLEQYF
>TRBV4-3|TRBD2|-|TRBJ2-3
TGCGCCAGCAGCCAAGATGCTAGCGGGGGGGCAGATACGCAGTATTTT
CASSQDASGGADTQYF